A selection of T cell receptor beta chains follows, all from one sample in a study of T cell changes during pregnancy in multiple sclerosis. Profiled with immunoSEQ multiplex PCR; TCRdb holds only in-frame clones, not every one. The table includes under 20,000 clones, more than 75% detected once. The sample was CD8+ T cells from peripheral blood mononuclear cells, taken after pregnancy. The origin of the receptors is a female donor with multiple sclerosis, enrolled in a pregnancy study. The CDR3 runs from the conserved cysteine through the conserved F or W. The order of the fields is D gene, J gene, clone size, V gene, CDR3 protein, CDR3 DNA. The D gene is left open where the match is weak. Not all rows give a size; the values are once, few, many and, for expanded clones, a class.

TRBD2 TRBJ2-2 NA TRBV9 CASSVEREGNTGELFF TGTGCCAGCAGCGTAGAGCGGGAGGGAAACACCGGGGAGCTGTTTTTT
TRBD1 TRBJ2-7 NA TRBV10-3 CAISVRQGATYEQYF TGTGCCATCAGTGTAAGGCAGGGGGCGACCTACGAGCAGTACTTC
TRBD1 TRBJ1-1 NA TRBV19 CASRPDRGNTEAFF TGTGCCAGTAGACCTGACAGGGGTAACACTGAAGCTTTCTTT
TRBD2 TRBJ2-7 NA TRBV2 CASLAGGSYEQYF TGTGCCAGTCTAGCGGGGGGAAGCTACGAGCAGTACTTC
NA TRBJ2-7 NA TRBV19 CASNDRGSYEQYF TGTGCCAGTAATGACAGAGGCTCCTACGAGCAGTACTTC
NA TRBJ1-2 once TRBV27 CASSQGGVGYGYTF TGTGCCAGCAGCCAAGGGGGAGTCGGCTATGGCTACACCTTC
TRBD1 TRBJ2-7 once TRBV5-8 CASSSGTGVGEQYF TGTGCCAGCAGCTCCGGGACAGGGGTTGGCGAGCAGTACTTC
NA TRBJ2-1 few TRBV19 CASSMGGRNEQFF TGTGCCAGTAGTATGGGCGGGCGGAATGAGCAGTTCTTC
TRBD1 TRBJ1-1 NA TRBV28 CASSLGRGLTEAFF TGTGCCAGCAGTTTAGGTAGGGGGCTAACTGAAGCTTTCTTT
TRBD1 TRBJ2-1 NA TRBV6-5 CASGDRGNEQFF TGTGCCAGCGGCGACAGGGGGAATGAGCAGTTCTTC
TRBD2 TRBJ2-7 once TRBV27 CASRWTSGSYEQYF TGTGCCAGCAGGTGGACTAGCGGGAGCTACGAGCAGTACTTC
TRBD1 TRBJ1-1 NA TRBV27 CASSLYRGSAEAFF TGTGCCAGCAGTTTATACAGGGGAAGCGCTGAAGCTTTCTTT
TRBD1 TRBJ1-1 NA TRBV6-5 CASSPQGAAEAFF TGTGCCAGCAGTCCACAGGGGGCGGCTGAAGCTTTCTTT
NA TRBJ1-4 NA TRBV5-6 CASSLSERGTNEKLFF TGTGCCAGCAGCTTGTCAGAAAGGGGAACTAATGAAAAACTGTTTTTT
NA TRBJ1-2 NA TRBV18 CASSPPSRTHILTWGYTF TGTGCCAGCTCACCCCCTTCCAGGACTCATATCTTGACCTGGGGCTACACCTTC
TRBD1 TRBJ1-5 NA TRBV7-9 CASSLGQGSQPQHF TGTGCCAGCAGCTTAGGACAGGGAAGTCAGCCCCAGCATTTT
NA TRBJ2-5 NA TRBV7-3 CASSLTGGLQETQYF TGTGCCAGCAGCTTAACTGGGGGCTTACAAGAGACCCAGTACTTC
TRBD1 TRBJ1-5 NA TRBV4-1 CASSLMAGGKQPQHF TGCGCCAGCAGCTTAATGGCAGGGGGCAAACAGCCCCAGCATTTT
TRBD2 TRBJ2-3 once TRBV28 CASSMTSGRATDTQYF TGTGCCAGCAGTATGACTAGCGGGAGGGCCACAGATACGCAGTATTTT
TRBD2 TRBJ2-1 NA TRBV9 CASSSNPGGGNEQFF TGTGCCAGCAGCTCGAACCCAGGCGGGGGCAATGAGCAGTTCTTC
TRBD2 TRBJ2-2 medium-sized TRBV7-9 CASSGTSGRDGELFF TGTGCCAGCAGCGGGACTAGCGGGAGAGATGGGGAGCTGTTTTTT
TRBD1 TRBJ2-2 NA TRBV11-3 CASSPGGANTGELFF TGTGCCAGCAGCCCAGGGGGCGCGAACACCGGGGAGCTGTTTTTT
TRBD2 TRBJ2-2 NA TRBV7-6 CASSFPSGTSGANTGELFF TGTGCCAGCAGCTTCCCCTCCGGGACTAGCGGGGCAAACACCGGGGAGCTGTTTTTT
TRBD2 TRBJ2-2 NA TRBV18 CASSPLGGSRPTNGELFF TGTGCCAGCTCACCACTCGGCGGGAGTAGACCGACGAACGGGGAGCTGTTTTTT
NA TRBJ2-2 NA TRBV7-9 CASSLGGATGELFF TGTGCCAGCAGTCTAGGAGGGGCGACAGGGGAGCTGTTTTTT
NA TRBJ1-4 NA TRBV28 CASRQDRLEEKLFF TGTGCCAGCAGACAGGATCGTCTAGAGGAAAAACTGTTTTTT
TRBD1 TRBJ1-1 large TRBV29-1 CSFRTGEGTEAFF TGCAGCTTTAGGACAGGGGAAGGCACTGAAGCTTTCTTT
TRBD1 TRBJ2-3 NA TRBV23-1 CASSQSLVGRGLASTDTQYF TGCGCCAGCAGTCAATCTCTCGTCGGAAGGGGGCTTGCTAGCACAGATACGCAGTATTTT
NA TRBJ1-1 NA TRBV6-1 CASSAGLENTEAFF TGTGCCAGCAGTGCGGGACTCGAGAACACTGAAGCTTTCTTT
TRBD1 TRBJ2-7 NA TRBV19 CASSKMDREGDEQYF TGTGCCAGTAGTAAAATGGACAGGGAAGGGGACGAGCAGTACTTC
NA TRBJ2-7 NA TRBV27 CASSPDTYSYEQYF TGTGCCAGCAGTCCCGACACCTACTCCTACGAGCAGTACTTC
NA TRBJ2-7 NA TRBV5-6 CASSSRLGEQYF TGTGCCAGCAGTTCTAGGTTAGGAGAGCAGTACTTC
NA TRBJ2-2 NA TRBV6-5 CASSYLGQENTGELFF TGTGCCAGCAGTTACTTGGGCCAGGAGAACACCGGGGAGCTGTTTTTT
NA TRBJ1-4 few TRBV7-9 CASSGNEKLFF TGTGCCAGCAGCGGCAATGAAAAACTGTTTTTT
TRBD2 TRBJ2-1 NA TRBV6-5 CASRGTRGEYNEQFF TGTGCCAGCAGGGGCACGCGGGGGGAATACAATGAGCAGTTCTTC
TRBD1 TRBJ1-4 NA TRBV7-9 CASRHDVGQGKLFF TGTGCCAGCAGGCACGACGTTGGACAGGGAAAACTGTTTTTT
TRBD2 TRBJ2-6 NA TRBV6-5 CASKLAGAGANVLTF TGTGCCAGCAAACTAGCGGGAGCTGGGGCCAACGTCCTGACTTTC
NA TRBJ1-1 NA TRBV7-2 CASSLIGVGGTEAFF TGTGCCAGCAGCTTAATTGGGGTCGGGGGCACTGAAGCTTTCTTT
TRBD1 TRBJ1-2 NA TRBV11-3 CASSPGTGYGYTF TGTGCCAGCAGTCCAGGGACAGGGTATGGCTACACCTTC
NA TRBJ1-2 NA TRBV21-1 CANARANYGYTF TGTGCCAACGCCAGGGCCAACTATGGCTACACCTTC
NA TRBJ2-1 NA TRBV6-1 CASSAAGEGGNEQFF TGTGCCAGCAGTGCTGCAGGGGAAGGTGGCAATGAGCAGTTCTTC